One and the same sample provided the 23 T cell receptor beta chains below, sequenced in a study of CD8+ T cells in alopecia areata. RNA was extracted and reverse transcribed into cDNA as the sequencing template. The data were produced by immunoSEQ multiplex PCR, yet TCRdb's version contains in-frame clones alone and is incomplete. Of over 200,000 clones in the sample, under 70% were seen once. Indicated treatment: oral pan-JAK inhibitor, 5-10 mg twice daily. The sequencing here drew on CD4+ T cells sorted from blood, taken at week 4, from a patient treated with tofacitinib. These receptors were taken from a human donor with alopecia areata.

This clone has only a few counts. This chain joins TRBV7-6 and TRBJ1-1, with unresolved D. Trimming pared 4 bases from V and 5 bases from J, leaving 14 bases between. Germline CDR1 and CDR2: SGHVS and FNYEAQ. The CDR3 length is 14 residues. CDR3 region: CASSSSPARTEAFF. In DNA, the CDR3 is TGTGCCAGCAGCTCCTCCCCCGCAAGGACTGAAGCTTTCTTT.

The V gene is TRBV27, the J gene TRBJ1-2, with 8 bases matching TRBD1. The CDR3 runs to 15 residues. Trimming removed 5 bases from V and 8 bases from J; junction bases left unmatched: 13. Germline CDR1 and CDR2: MNHEY and SMNVEV (reference sequence). The CDR3 coding sequence is TGTGCCAGCAGTCCGCAACAGGGGGTCGGACGGGGCTACACCTTC. It encodes CASSPQQGVGRGYTF.

The table lists this clone with a few counts. CDR3: CASSGPGQIYEQYF. CDR3 DNA: TGTGCCAGCAGTGGACCGGGACAGATCTACGAGCAGTACTTC. The chain carries TRBV25-1 and TRBJ2-7, with 7 bases aligning to TRBD1. Unmatched junction bases numbered 6, after V lost 4 bases and J lost 3 bases. The length of the CDR3 is 14 residues. Looked up from germline, CDR1 is MGHDK and CDR2 is SYGVNS.

This sequence joins TRBV9 and TRBJ2-1; D gene unclear. The germline gives CDR1 SGDLS, CDR2 YYNGEE. The length of the CDR3 is 13 residues. Trimming left V 4 bases short and J 7 bases short, with 12 bases between. In DNA form, the CDR3 reads TGTGCCAGCAGCCCAAGGATTGCTAATGAGCAGTTCTTC. Translating it yields CASSPRIANEQFF.

The J gene is TRBJ2-3, the V gene TRBV29-1, with a tentative D call TRBD1 (6 bases). Germline V gene sequence: CDR1 SQVTM, CDR2 ANQGSEA. With 6 bases removed from V and 0 bases from J, the gap between germline ends came to 19 bases. CDR3 length: 16 amino acids. The CDR3 loop reads CSVRIRQAASTDTQYF. The CDR3 DNA reads TGCAGCGTCCGGATCCGACAGGCCGCTAGCACAGATACGCAGTATTTT.

This chain joins TRBV30 and TRBJ2-5; D may be TRBD1 (5 bases). Germline loops: CDR1 GTSNPN, CDR2 SVGIG (reference sequence). Between the trimmed V and J ends, which lost 7 bases and 5 bases, there was a span of 14 bases. The CDR3 contains 12 residues. As DNA, the CDR3 is TGTGCCTCCGCAGGGCTCGGGGAGACCCAGTACTTC. Its protein product is CASAGLGETQYF.

This clone was observed a few times. The rearrangement links TRBV5-6 to TRBJ2-7; D unresolved. The V and J ends lost 0 bases and 7 bases respectively, with 11 bases between them. CDR3 length: 13 residues. The germline gives CDR1 SGHDT, CDR2 YYEEEE. In nucleotides, the CDR3 is TGTGCCAGCAGCTTGGATATCGGAAGGGAGCAGTACTTC. Translated, it gives CASSLDIGREQYF.

This rearrangement joins TRBV19 to TRBJ1-5; TRBD1 agrees at 7 bases. J gave up 4 bases and V 3 bases, and 12 bases lay outside the gene matches. In germline, CDR1 is LNHDA, CDR2 SQIVND (reference sequence). The CDR3 contains 17 residues. CDR3 in amino acids: CASSISPGGQLNQPQHF. The CDR3 region has the DNA TGTGCCAGTAGTATCTCACCCGGGGGACAGCTTAATCAGCCCCAGCATTTT.

V is TRBV5-6 and J is TRBJ2-6, with D perhaps matching TRBD2 (5 bases). CDR3 length equals 15 residues. The V and J ends lost 4 bases and 1 base respectively, with 9 bases between them. The germline V gene has CDR1 SGHDT and CDR2 YYEEEE. CDR3 in DNA: TGTGCCAGCAGCCCGGACTTATCTGGGGCCAACGTCCTGACTTTC. It encodes CASSPDLSGANVLTF.

There are a few counts of this clone. The chain carries TRBV13 and TRBJ1-1; D uncertain. The CDR3 totals 14 residues. Trimming took 1 base from V and 6 from J, leaving 12 bases between them. CDR1 and CDR2 (germline): PRHDT, FYEKMQ (reference sequence). CDR3 bases: TGTGCCAGCAGCTTAGTGGGCGGAGACCCTGAAGCTTTCTTT. It specifies CASSLVGGDPEAFF.

In this sample, this clone turned up a few times. V usage is TRBV29-1 and J usage is TRBJ2-3, with 7 bases fitting TRBD2. From germline, CDR1 is SQVTM and CDR2 ANQGSEA. V shed 8 bases, J shed 6 bases, and the junction held 5 bases outside the gene matches. There are 11 residues in the CDR3. CDR3 DNA sequence: TGCAGCCTTACGGGGGGTGATACGCAGTATTTT. Amino acid sequence: CSLTGGDTQYF.

The table lists this clone with a few counts. V usage is TRBV5-8 and J usage is TRBJ2-2; a possible D gene is TRBD1 (6 bases). The CDR3 is 13 amino acids. V lost 0 bases, J lost 6 bases, and 6 bases lay in between. CDR1 is SGHTS, CDR2 YDEGEE, per germline. The CDR3 loop reads CASSLDRAGELFF. The CDR3 nucleotides are TGTGCCAGCAGCTTGGACAGGGCCGGGGAGCTGTTTTTT.

The chain couples TRBV5-4 to TRBJ2-5; 7 bases are a match to TRBD1. Losses at the gene ends were 0 bases for V and 4 bases for J; bases not matched to a gene: 3. The CDR3 contains 14 residues. Germline V lookup: CDR1 SGHNT, CDR2 YYREEE (reference sequence). CDR3 sequence (DNA): TGTGCCAGCAGCTTGGAGGGGGCCCGAGAGACCCAGTACTTC. Protein product: CASSLEGARETQYF.

The chain combines TRBV4-1 with TRBJ2-1, with D possibly matching TRBD2 (7 bases). CDR3 length equals 21 residues. In germline, CDR1 is MGHRA, CDR2 YSYEKL. The V and J ends lost 3 bases and 0 bases respectively, with 27 bases between them. The CDR3 DNA follows: TGCGCCAGCAGCCATCCAAAAGGGGGACTACCTTTAAAAAGCTCCTACAATGAGCAGTTCTTC. Amino acid sequence: CASSHPKGGLPLKSSYNEQFF.

The chain has TRBV15 and TRBJ1-6; 7 nucleotides align to TRBD1. Per germline, CDR1 LNHNV and CDR2 YYDKDF (reference sequence). The trim removed 4 bases at V and 6 bases at J, leaving 0 bases unmatched. The CDR3 has 13 residues. The CDR3 nucleotides read TGTGCCACCAGCACAGGGGGTAATTCACCCCTCCACTTT. This gives the protein CATSTGGNSPLHF.

This chain connects TRBV5-1 to TRBJ1-1; D remains unclear. The germline V and J ends were trimmed by 4 bases and 5 bases, with 12 bases remaining between them. The CDR3 spans 13 residues. CDR1 and CDR2 (germline): SGHRS, YFSETQ. The CDR3 loop reads CASSIIGGTEAFF. Here the CDR3 DNA reads TGCGCCAGCAGCATCATAGGAGGGACTGAAGCTTTCTTT.

The CDR3 sequence: CARAEDRVTEQFF. For the CDR3, the DNA is TGTGCCCGCGCCGAGGACAGGGTGACTGAGCAGTTCTTC. The chain combines TRBV10-3 with TRBJ2-1, with 8 bases identical to TRBD1. CDR1 is ENHRY and CDR2 is SYGVKD in the germline V gene. Trimming cost V 11 bases and J 9 bases; bases outside gene matches: 12. The CDR3 has 13 amino acids.

The chain uses TRBV7-9 and TRBJ2-7; a possible D gene is TRBD1 (5 bases). Per germline, CDR1 SEHNR and CDR2 FQNEAQ (reference sequence). The ends were cut back, 1 base at V and 6 bases at J, with 16 bases in the middle. The CDR3 consists of 15 residues. CDR3: CASSLVKSGSGEQYF. The CDR3 DNA reads as TGTGCCAGCAGCTTAGTCAAGTCAGGGTCGGGCGAGCAGTACTTC. The full variable domain, rest sourced from reference TRBV7-9 and TRBJ2-7, is DTGVSQNPRHKITKRGQNVTFRCDPISEHNRLYWYRQTLGQGPEFLTYFQNEAQLEKSRLLSDRFSAERPKGSFSTLEIQRTEQGDSAMYLCASSLVKSGSGEQYFGPGTRLTVT.

This clone was observed once. Other DNA sequences in this sample translate to the same CDR3. The J gene is TRBJ1-6, the V gene TRBV9; 8 bases are shared with TRBD1. Per the germline V gene, CDR1 is SGDLS and CDR2 is YYNGEE. J was trimmed by 7 bases and V by 4 bases; bases with no gene match: 7. The CDR3 covers 15 residues. The CDR3 sequence: CASSPRTGHNSPLHF. The DNA for the CDR3 is TGTGCCAGCAGCCCCCGGACAGGGCACAATTCACCCCTCCACTTT.

The V and J genes are TRBV11-2 and TRBJ1-1; perhaps TRBD1 as D (5 bases). The V and J ends lost 2 bases and 6 bases respectively, with 10 bases between them. Germline V gene data show CDR1 as SGHAT and CDR2 as FQNNGV. CDR3 length: 13 residues. CDR3 region: CASSLQGGSEAFF. CDR3 coding DNA: TGTGCCAGCAGCTTACAGGGAGGCTCTGAAGCTTTCTTT.

This chain connects TRBV27 to TRBJ1-2; TRBD1 matches 12 bases. Looked up from germline, CDR1 is MNHEY and CDR2 is SMNVEV (reference sequence). V lost 5 bases to trimming and J lost 7 bases; unmatched junction nucleotides: 8. This CDR3 has 15 residues. The CDR3 coding sequence is TGTGCCAGCAGTCCCGGGACAGGGGGCTGGGGTGGCTACACCTTC. Amino acids: CASSPGTGGWGGYTF.

The rearrangement links TRBV30 to TRBJ1-5; weak D call: TRBD1 (6 bases). CDR1 GTSNPN and CDR2 SVGIG come from the germline V gene (reference sequence). CDR3 length: 15 residues. V lost 0 bases to trimming and J lost 7 bases, with 16 bases between them. In DNA, the CDR3 is TGTGCCTGGAGTGTATCCGGGGGCGGGAACCAGCCCCAGCATTTT. This encodes CAWSVSGGGNQPQHF.

Worth noting for this clone: Other nucleotide sequences in the sample specify the same CDR3. The CDR3 DNA reads as TGCGCCAGCAGCTTGGACAGGCCATACGAGCAGTACTTC. Translated: CASSLDRPYEQYF. The V gene is TRBV5-1, the J gene TRBJ2-7; D is perhaps TRBD1 (5 bases). Trimming pared 0 bases from V and 4 bases from J, leaving 8 bases between. This CDR3 is 13 amino acids long. Germline CDR1 and CDR2: SGHRS and YFSETQ.